Many counts were recorded for the clone carrying this T cell receptor beta chain. Its matching antigen is unknown. Patients aged 18 to 65 had newly diagnosed hyperthyroidism lasting under 2 months. A patient was excluded if there was uncontrolled infection, other autoimmune disease, pregnancy or lactation. The CDR3 loop spans 16 amino acids. Germline lookup yields CDR1 LNHDA and CDR2 SQIVND (reference sequence). The V and J ends lost 4 bases and 2 bases, in that order; junction bases with no gene match: 8. This entry is derived from a study of T cells in Graves' hyperthyroidism and ophthalmopathy. Overall study findings and caveats: Clonotypes that were expanded in thyroid above 0.001 mostly appeared in blood too. Stable hyperthyroidism was told apart from ophthalmopathy by a model built on 13 V-J features.

The CDR3 regions of TCR beta were amplified from RNA transcripts. An initial round of RT-PCR targeting the TCR CDR3 relied on the HTBI primer set. One entry per CDR3 protein, called by TCRdb with MiXCR from the multiplex PCR reads. The repertoire has a few hundred thousand distinct CDR3 sequences, 14% to 15% of them found once; the top ten carry 13%. The clonotype originates from a woman between 40 and 55 years old with Graves' hyperthyroidism that later progressed to Graves' ophthalmopathy. The chain carries TRBV19 and TRBJ1-1; 9 positions agree with TRBD1. Sequencing was carried out using blood. CDR3 nucleotides: TGTGCCAGTAGTACTCGGACAGGGGCTGTAAACACTGAAGCTTTCTTT. Its translation: CASSTRTGAVNTEAFF.